The present TCR beta chain was sequenced within a study of CD8 T cells in Susac syndrome. RNA was extracted with the RNeasy kit, and a quantity of about 0.45 to 1 ug was reverse transcribed using random hexamers. By means of immunoSEQ multiplex PCR, TCR beta CDR3 spanning 54 Vbeta and 13 Jbeta underwent amplification. In TCRdb, the immunoSEQ multiplex PCR reads were re-called with MiXCR into one record per CDR3 protein. The sample yields some 65,000 distinct CDR3 sequences, 94% seen once. Trimming removed 3 bases from V and 4 bases from J, with 9 bases in between. Germline V gene sequence: CDR1 SGHTA, CDR2 FQGNSA. The CDR3 is 13 amino acids.

The chain links TRBV7-2 to TRBJ2-5; weak D call: TRBD2 (5 bases). The sequence derives from a human donor with multiple sclerosis. Material: CD8+ T cells from PBMCs. The CDR3 DNA is TGTGCCAGCAGCTTGATACTAGGAGAGACCCAGTACTTC. Protein sequence: CASSLILGETQYF.